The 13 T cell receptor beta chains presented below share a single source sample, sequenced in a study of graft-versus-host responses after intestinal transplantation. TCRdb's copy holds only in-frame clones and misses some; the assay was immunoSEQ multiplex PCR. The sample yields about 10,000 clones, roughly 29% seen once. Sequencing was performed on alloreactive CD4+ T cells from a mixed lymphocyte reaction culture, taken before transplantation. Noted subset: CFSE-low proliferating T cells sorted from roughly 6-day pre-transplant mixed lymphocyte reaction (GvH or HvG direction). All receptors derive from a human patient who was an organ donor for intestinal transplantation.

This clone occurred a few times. The CDR3 DNA is TGTGCCAGCAGCGTAGGGGTAAGGAGCGGGGGGAGCTCCTACAATGAGCAGTTCTTC. Amino acids: CASSVGVRSGGSSYNEQFF. The chain combines TRBV9 with TRBJ2-1, with TRBD2 matching over 9 bases. The CDR3 contains 19 residues. With 0 bases clipped from V and 0 bases from J, the junction kept 10 bases outside the gene matches. The germline V gene encodes CDR1 SGDLS and CDR2 YYNGEE.

CDR3 region: CASTPAASGNYEQYF. For the CDR3, the DNA is TGTGCCAGCACCCCAGCGGCTAGCGGAAACTACGAGCAGTACTTC. The chain employs TRBV6-5 and TRBJ2-7, with 7 positions matching TRBD2. The CDR3 length is 15 residues. V shed 7 bases and J 3 bases; nucleotides not matched to a gene: 12. The germline CDR1 and CDR2 sequences are MNHEY and SVGAGI.

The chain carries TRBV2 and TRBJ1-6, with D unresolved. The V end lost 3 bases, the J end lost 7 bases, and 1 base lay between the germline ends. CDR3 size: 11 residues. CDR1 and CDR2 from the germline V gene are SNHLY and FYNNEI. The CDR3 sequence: CASSENSPLHF. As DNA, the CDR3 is TGTGCCAGCAGTGAGAATTCACCCCTCCACTTT.

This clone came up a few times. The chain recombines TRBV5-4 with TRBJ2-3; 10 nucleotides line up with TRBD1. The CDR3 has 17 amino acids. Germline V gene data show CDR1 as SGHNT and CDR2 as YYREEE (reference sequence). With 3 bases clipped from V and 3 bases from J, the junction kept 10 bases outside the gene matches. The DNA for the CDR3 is TGTGCCAGCAGCTCAATTGGGACAGGGGATGGGACAGATACGCAGTATTTT. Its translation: CASSSIGTGDGTDTQYF.

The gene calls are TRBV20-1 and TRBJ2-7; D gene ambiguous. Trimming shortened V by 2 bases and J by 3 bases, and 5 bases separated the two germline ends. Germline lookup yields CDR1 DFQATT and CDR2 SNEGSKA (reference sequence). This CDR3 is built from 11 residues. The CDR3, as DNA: TGCAGTGCTAGACCGGGCTACGAGCAGTACTTC. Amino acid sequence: CSARPGYEQYF.

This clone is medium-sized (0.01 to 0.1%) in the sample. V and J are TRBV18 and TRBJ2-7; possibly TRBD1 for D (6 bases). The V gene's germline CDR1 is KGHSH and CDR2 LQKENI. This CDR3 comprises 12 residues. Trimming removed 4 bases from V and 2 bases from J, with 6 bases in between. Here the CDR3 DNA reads TGTGCCAGCTCACGGGACACCTACGAGCAGTACTTC. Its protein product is CASSRDTYEQYF.

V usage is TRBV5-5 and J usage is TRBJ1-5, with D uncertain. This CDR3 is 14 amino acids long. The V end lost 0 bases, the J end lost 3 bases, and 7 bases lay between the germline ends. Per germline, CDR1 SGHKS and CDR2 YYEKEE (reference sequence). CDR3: CASSLDPHNQPQHF. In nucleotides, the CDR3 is TGTGCCAGCAGCTTGGATCCCCACAATCAGCCCCAGCATTTT.

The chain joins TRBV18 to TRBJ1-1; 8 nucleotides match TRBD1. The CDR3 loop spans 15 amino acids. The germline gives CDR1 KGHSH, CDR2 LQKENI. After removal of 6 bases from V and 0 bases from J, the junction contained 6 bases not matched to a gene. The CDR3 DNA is TGTGCCAGCTCGGACCAGGGGGCAGTGAACACTGAAGCTTTCTTT. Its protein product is CASSDQGAVNTEAFF.

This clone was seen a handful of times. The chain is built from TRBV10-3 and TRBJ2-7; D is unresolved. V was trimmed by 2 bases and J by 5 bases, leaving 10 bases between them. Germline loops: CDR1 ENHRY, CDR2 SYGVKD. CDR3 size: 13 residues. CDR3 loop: CAISEGNIDEQYF. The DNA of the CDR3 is TGTGCCATCAGTGAGGGAAATATCGACGAGCAGTACTTC.

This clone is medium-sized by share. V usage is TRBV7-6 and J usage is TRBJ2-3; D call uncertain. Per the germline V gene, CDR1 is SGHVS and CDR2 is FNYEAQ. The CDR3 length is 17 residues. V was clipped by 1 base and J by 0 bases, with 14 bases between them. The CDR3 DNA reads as TGTGCCAGCAGCTTAGAGAGCCGCCAGTCTAGCACAGATACGCAGTATTTT. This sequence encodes CASSLESRQSSTDTQYF.

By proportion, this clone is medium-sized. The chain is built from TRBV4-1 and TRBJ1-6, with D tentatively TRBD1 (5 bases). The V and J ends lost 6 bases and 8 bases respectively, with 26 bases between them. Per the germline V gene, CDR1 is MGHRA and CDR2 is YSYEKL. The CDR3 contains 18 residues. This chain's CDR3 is CASSRGTHPGSFYSPLHF. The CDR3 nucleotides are TGCGCCAGCAGTCGCGGGACCCACCCTGGATCTTTTTATTCACCCCTCCACTTT.

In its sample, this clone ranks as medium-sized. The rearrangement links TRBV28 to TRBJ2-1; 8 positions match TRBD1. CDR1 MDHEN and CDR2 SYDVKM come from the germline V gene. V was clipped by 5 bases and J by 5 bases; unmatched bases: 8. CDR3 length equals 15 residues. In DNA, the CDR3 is TGTGCCAGCAGTCCATGGACAGGGATGAACAATGAGCAGTTCTTC. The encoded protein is CASSPWTGMNNEQFF.

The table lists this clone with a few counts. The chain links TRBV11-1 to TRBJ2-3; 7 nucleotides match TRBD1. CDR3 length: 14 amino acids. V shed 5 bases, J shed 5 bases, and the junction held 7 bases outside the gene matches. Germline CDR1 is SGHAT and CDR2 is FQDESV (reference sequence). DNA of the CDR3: TGTGCCAGCAGCCGACAGGGCTGGGTAGATACGCAGTATTTT. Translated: CASSRQGWVDTQYF.